These 27 T cell receptor beta chains share one sample of origin, sequenced in a study of blood T cell repertoires in COVID-19. The assay was immunoSEQ multiplex PCR, and TCRdb's table has in-frame clones only and misses some. The table shows roughly 68,000 clones, with roughly 87% occurring only once. Input material: peripheral blood. The source is a man between 45 and 60 years old with COVID-19, enrolled during active disease.

The rearrangement joins TRBV6-6 to TRBJ2-1, with 7 nucleotides matching TRBD1. Trimming cost V 10 bases and J 5 bases; bases outside gene matches: 11. This CDR3 comprises 14 residues. Germline CDR1 and CDR2: MNHNY and SVGAGI (reference sequence). CDR3 sequence reads: CATTPRDSNNEQFF. The CDR3 DNA follows: TGTGCCACCACCCCCCGGGACAGTAACAATGAGCAGTTCTTC.

The chain employs TRBV5-1 and TRBJ1-1; D unclear. The CDR3 extends over 15 amino acids. Germline CDR1 reads SGHRS; CDR2 reads YFSETQ. Trimming removed 0 bases from V and 1 base from J, with 10 bases in between. The CDR3 reads CASSLERVPNTEAFF. CDR3 DNA sequence: TGCGCCAGCAGCTTGGAGAGGGTACCGAACACTGAAGCTTTCTTT.

This chain connects TRBV6-4 to TRBJ1-5; TRBD1 aligns across 10 bases. CDR1 MRHNA and CDR2 SNTAGT come from the germline V gene. Losses at the gene ends were 6 bases for V and 2 bases for J; bases not matched to a gene: 16. The CDR3 runs to 19 residues. The CDR3 DNA reads as TGTGCCAGCAGAGTCACCGGGACAGGGGAACTCATTTGCAATCAGCCCCAGCATTTT. Residues: CASRVTGTGELICNQPQHF.

Note on this clone: At one of its ends the junction is not consistent with the germline gene, which may arise from a read error. The V call is TRBV29-1, the J call TRBJ2-5; 8 bases align to TRBD2. The CDR3 loop spans 10 amino acids. Germline V CDR1 and CDR2: SQVTM, ANQGSEA. In DNA form, the CDR3 reads TGCAGCGTTGATAGGCTAGCGGGTAACTTC. It encodes CSVDRLAGNF.

This clone was observed a single time. This chain uses TRBV10-3 with TRBJ2-7, with D hard to call. Germline CDR1 ENHRY, CDR2 SYGVKD. There are 14 residues in the CDR3. Trimming removed 2 bases from V and 3 bases from J, with 11 bases in between. CDR3 protein: CAISEARSNYEQYF. Written as DNA, the CDR3 is TGTGCCATCAGTGAGGCACGGAGTAACTACGAGCAGTACTTC.

The chain employs TRBV27 and TRBJ1-2; 7 positions match TRBD1. The CDR3 consists of 13 residues. V lost 5 bases and J lost 5; bases outside the gene matches: 5. Germline CDR1 is MNHEY and CDR2 is SMNVEV (reference sequence). The CDR3 DNA is TGTGCCAGCAGTGTTAGGGGGCGGTATGGCTACACCTTC. Protein sequence: CASSVRGRYGYTF.

This chain links TRBV24-1 with TRBJ2-5; the match to TRBD2 covers 11 bases. Losses at the gene ends were 4 bases for V and 12 bases for J; bases not matched to a gene: 9. Germline CDR1 reads KGHDR; CDR2 reads SFDVKD. The CDR3 totals 14 residues. In DNA, the CDR3 is TGTGCCACCAGTGACCCGACTAGCGGGGATACGAAGTACTTC. Translating it yields CATSDPTSGDTKYF.

Note on this clone: An end of the junction does not agree with germline; a read error may underlie this. The J gene is TRBJ2-5, the V gene TRBV7-7; 9 bases match TRBD2. The CDR3 runs to 14 residues. Germline CDR1 SSHAT, CDR2 FNYEAQ (reference sequence). DNA for the CDR3: TGTGCTAGCAGCCTCACTAGCGGGCAAGAGACCCAGTACTTC. This encodes CASSLTSGQETQYF.

The chain employs TRBV9 and TRBJ2-1; weak D call: TRBD2 (5 bases). CDR1 is SGDLS, CDR2 YYNGEE, per germline. There are 13 residues in the CDR3. Trimming stripped 2 bases from V and 6 bases from J, with 9 bases between. Written as DNA, the CDR3 is TGTGCCAGCAGCGTGAGGGCCGGCAATGAGCAGTTCTTC. Translated, it gives CASSVRAGNEQFF. Variable domain in full (rest from reference TRBV9 and TRBJ2-1): DSGVTQTPKHLITATGQRVTLRCSPRSGDLSVYWYQQSLDQGLQFLIQYYNGEERAKGNILERFSAQQFPDLHSELNLSSLELGDSALYFCASSVRAGNEQFFGPGTRLTVL.

This chain links TRBV7-9 with TRBJ1-5, with 8 nucleotides matching TRBD1. The CDR3 extends over 17 amino acids. The ends lost 1 base at V and 3 bases at J; junction bases unmatched: 8. Looked up from germline, CDR1 is SEHNR and CDR2 is FQNEAQ (reference sequence). As DNA, the CDR3 is TGTGCCAGCAGCTTAGTTTCCGGGACAGGCCACAATCAGCCCCAGCATTTT. Its protein is CASSLVSGTGHNQPQHF. Looking up the rest from reference TRBV7-9 and TRBJ1-5 gives the full variable domain: DTGVSQNPRHKITKRGQNVTFRCDPISEHNRLYWYRQTLGQGPEFLTYFQNEAQLEKSRLLSDRFSAERPKGSFSTLEIQRTEQGDSAMYLCASSLVSGTGHNQPQHFGDGTRLSIL.

To note about this clone: The identical CDR3 is also encoded by other nucleotide sequences in the sample. The chain uses TRBV5-1 and TRBJ2-7, with 8 bases fitting TRBD2. The V gene's germline CDR1 is SGHRS and CDR2 YFSETQ. Trimming cost V 0 bases and J 0 bases; bases outside gene matches: 2. CDR3 length: 15 amino acids. DNA for the CDR3: TGCGCCAGCAGCTTGGAACTAGCGGTCTCCTACGAGCAGTACTTC. This gives the protein CASSLELAVSYEQYF.

This clone came up once. The rearrangement joins TRBV5-1 to TRBJ1-2; 7 positions agree with TRBD1. The germline CDR1 and CDR2 sequences are SGHRS and YFSETQ. CDR3 length: 14 amino acids. Trimming took 4 bases from V and 7 from J; bases not matched to a gene: 10. The CDR3: CASSPQTGNGGYTF. The CDR3 DNA reads TGCGCCAGCAGCCCCCAGACAGGGAATGGTGGCTACACCTTC.

V is TRBV6-5 and J is TRBJ2-1; 9 bases are a match to TRBD2. The CDR3 runs 13 residues. V lost 6 bases, J lost 6 bases, and 3 bases stayed unmatched. Germline V CDR1 and CDR2: MNHEY, SVGAGI. CDR3 coding DNA: TGTGCCAGCAGGGGACTAGCACTCAATGAGCAGTTCTTC. This sequence encodes CASRGLALNEQFF.

The rearrangement links TRBV19 to TRBJ1-2; 11 nucleotides align to TRBD1. Germline V gene lookup returns CDR1 LNHDA and CDR2 SQIVND (reference sequence). V dropped 5 bases and J dropped 4; count of bases not matched to a gene: 6. This CDR3 spans 15 amino acids. CDR3 residues: CASSLGQGALYGYTF. As DNA, the CDR3 is TGTGCCAGTAGTCTTGGACAGGGGGCCCTCTATGGCTACACCTTC.

The chain is built from TRBV29-1 and TRBJ2-5, with a possible D match to TRBD1 (6 bases). CDR3 length equals 14 residues. V gave up 7 bases and J gave up 1 base, with 16 bases separating them. From germline, CDR1 is SQVTM and CDR2 ANQGSEA. CDR3 nucleotide sequence: TGCAGCGCGTTGGGGGCCAGGTTCCAAGAGACCCAGTACTTC. It specifies CSALGARFQETQYF.

This clone has a single count. The CDR3 reads CAISEAVGYNEQFF. In DNA form, the CDR3 reads TGTGCCATCAGTGAGGCGGTGGGTTACAATGAGCAGTTCTTC. The gene calls are TRBV10-3 and TRBJ2-1, with no clear D. Germline CDR1 and CDR2: ENHRY and SYGVKD. The V and J ends lost 2 bases and 4 bases respectively, with 9 bases between them. The CDR3 runs to 14 residues.

This clone was recorded once. The chain uses TRBV7-9 and TRBJ2-7, with D maybe TRBD2 (5 bases). V lost 5 bases and J lost 5, with 16 bases in between. The length of the CDR3 is 14 residues. Germline V gene data show CDR1 as SEHNR and CDR2 as FQNEAQ (reference sequence). Written as DNA, the CDR3 is TGTGCCAGCAGCCCCTGGGCACCGGGAAACGAGCAGTACTTC. Its protein product is CASSPWAPGNEQYF.

V gene TRBV4-2 combines with J gene TRBJ1-5, with 7 bases identical to TRBD1. The CDR3 has 14 amino acids. Looked up from germline, CDR1 is LGHNA and CDR2 is YNFKEQ. The ends lost 0 bases at V and 5 bases at J; junction bases unmatched: 1. This CDR3 is CASSQDTGDQPQHF. Here the CDR3 DNA reads TGTGCCAGCAGCCAAGATACAGGGGATCAGCCCCAGCATTTT.

The chain has TRBV13 and TRBJ1-5; tentative D call: TRBD1 (5 bases). Deletions cut 5 bases from V and 6 bases from J, with 11 bases between. CDR3 length equals 13 residues. Germline CDR1 reads PRHDT; CDR2 reads FYEKMQ (reference sequence). This CDR3 is CASSRQLRQPQHF. CDR3 in DNA: TGTGCCAGCAGCCGACAGCTCCGTCAGCCCCAGCATTTT. Combining the CDR3 with reference TRBV13 and TRBJ1-5 gives the whole variable domain AAGVIQSPRHLIKEKRETATLKCYPIPRHDTVYWYQQGPGQDPQFLISFYEKMQSDKGSIPDRFSAQQFSDYHSELNMSSLELGDSALYFCASSRQLRQPQHFGDGTRLSIL.

The rearrangement uses TRBV5-4 and TRBJ2-1; a possible D gene is TRBD1 (6 bases). The CDR3 length is 15 residues. Germline V gene data show CDR1 as SGHNT and CDR2 as YYREEE (reference sequence). Trimming cost V 3 bases and J 0 bases, with 10 bases left between them. DNA of the CDR3: TGTGCCAGCAGCTCCGGGACATCCTCCTACAATGAGCAGTTCTTC. This encodes CASSSGTSSYNEQFF.

The gene calls are TRBV6-5 and TRBJ1-2; 8 nucleotides match TRBD1. Germline V gene lookup returns CDR1 MNHEY and CDR2 SVGAGI. This CDR3 is built from 13 residues. The ends lost 2 bases at V and 7 bases at J; junction bases unmatched: 3. CDR3 region: CASSYRQGSGYTF. In nucleotides, the CDR3 is TGTGCCAGCAGTTACCGACAGGGGAGTGGCTACACCTTC.

This clone was seen a single time. The rearrangement joins TRBV18 to TRBJ2-7, with TRBD1 identical over 9 bases. The germline V gene has CDR1 KGHSH and CDR2 LQKENI. V lost 3 bases and J lost 3; bases outside the gene matches: 3. The CDR3 consists of 14 residues. The CDR3 nucleotides are TGTGCCAGCTCACCGGGACAGGGTATCTACGAGCAGTACTTC. This codes for CASSPGQGIYEQYF.

The V gene is TRBV6-5, the J gene TRBJ2-7; 9 nucleotides align to TRBD1. The germline V gene encodes CDR1 MNHEY and CDR2 SVGAGI. The CDR3 totals 15 residues. V lost 2 bases to trimming and J lost 3 bases; unmatched junction nucleotides: 5. This CDR3 is CASSYLVGQGYEQYF. Written as DNA, the CDR3 is TGTGCCAGCAGTTACCTTGTGGGACAGGGCTACGAGCAGTACTTC.

The chain joins TRBV7-9 to TRBJ2-7; 7 bases match TRBD2. Germline V gives CDR1 SEHNR, CDR2 FQNEAQ (reference sequence). The CDR3 is made up of 15 amino acids. After removal of 5 bases from V and 4 bases from J, the junction contained 11 bases not matched to a gene. CDR3 bases: TGTGCCAGCAGCCCTAGGACTAGTATGGGATACGAGCAGTACTTC. Encoded protein: CASSPRTSMGYEQYF.

This rearrangement joins TRBV14 to TRBJ2-5, with TRBD2 identical over 7 bases. The germline V gene has CDR1 SGHDN and CDR2 FVKESK. The V segment lost 5 bases and the J segment 9 bases; nucleotides outside the gene matches: 6. CDR3 length equals 12 residues. CDR3 coding DNA: TGTGCCAGCAGCTACGCGGGAGCGGCCCAGTACTTC. Translated, it gives CASSYAGAAQYF.

V and J are TRBV5-6 and TRBJ1-5; 10 positions match TRBD1. Germline loops: CDR1 SGHDT, CDR2 YYEEEE. This CDR3 is 15 amino acids long. With 3 bases clipped from V and 6 bases from J, the junction kept 6 bases outside the gene matches. CDR3 amino acids: CASSSLDRGSQPQHF. CDR3 sequence (DNA): TGTGCCAGCAGCTCCCTGGACAGGGGGTCTCAGCCCCAGCATTTT.

The chain couples TRBV9 to TRBJ2-3; 10 positions agree with TRBD2. The V and J ends lost 4 bases and 4 bases, in that order; junction bases with no gene match: 3. CDR1 and CDR2 (germline): SGDLS, YYNGEE. The CDR3 runs to 14 residues. CDR3: CASSKLAGPDTQYF. The CDR3 coding sequence is TGTGCCAGCAGCAAACTAGCGGGGCCAGATACGCAGTATTTT. Full variable domain (outside the CDR3, taken from reference TRBV9 and TRBJ2-3): DSGVTQTPKHLITATGQRVTLRCSPRSGDLSVYWYQQSLDQGLQFLIQYYNGEERAKGNILERFSAQQFPDLHSELNLSSLELGDSALYFCASSKLAGPDTQYFGPGTRLTVL.